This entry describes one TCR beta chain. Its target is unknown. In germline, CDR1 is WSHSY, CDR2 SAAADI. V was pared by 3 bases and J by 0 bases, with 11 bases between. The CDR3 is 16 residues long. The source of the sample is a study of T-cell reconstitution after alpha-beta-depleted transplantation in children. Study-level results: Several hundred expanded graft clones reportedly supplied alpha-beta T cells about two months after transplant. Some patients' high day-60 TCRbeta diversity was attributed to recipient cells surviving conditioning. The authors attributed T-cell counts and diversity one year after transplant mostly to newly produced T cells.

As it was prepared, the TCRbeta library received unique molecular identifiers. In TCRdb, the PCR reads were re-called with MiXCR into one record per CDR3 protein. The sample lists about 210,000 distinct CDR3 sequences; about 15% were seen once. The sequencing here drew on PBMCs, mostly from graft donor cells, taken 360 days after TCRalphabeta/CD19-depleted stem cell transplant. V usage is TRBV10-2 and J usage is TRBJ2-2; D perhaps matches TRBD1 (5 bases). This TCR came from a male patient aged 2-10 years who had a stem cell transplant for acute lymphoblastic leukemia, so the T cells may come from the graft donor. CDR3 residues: CASSDGRASNTGELFF. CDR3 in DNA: TGCGCCAGCAGTGATGGCAGGGCGTCGAACACCGGGGAGCTGTTTTTT.